Listed here is a single T cell receptor beta chain. Its target is unknown. This specimen comes from a study of T cells after yellow fever vaccination. Background on the study: The authors prepared low-cell-number fractions using SMART-Seq v4 Ultra Low Input. General study points: Researchers cautioned that FACS-sorted repertoires could harbor abundant clonotypes contaminating from the bulk population. Clonotypes appearing in both CD4 and CD8 compartments existed, and their share was small.

Between the trimmed V and J ends, which lost 8 bases and 4 bases, there was a span of 20 bases. CDR3 size: 15 residues. Germline assignment: CDR1 SGHTA and CDR2 FQGTGA. In TCRdb, the 5' RACE reads were re-called with MiXCR into one record per CDR3 protein. Among 350,000 or so distinct CDR3 sequences, roughly 8.6% were seen once, and the ten largest hold approximately 16%. The gene calls are TRBV7-3 and TRBJ2-5; D gene ambiguous. Specimen: PBMCs, collected roughly 45 days after the first yellow fever vaccination. The source of this sequence is a man aged 18 to 29 who received the YFV17D yellow fever vaccine. CDR3 nucleotides: TGTGCCAGCGGCTCGGCGCCAGGTAACGGAGAGACCCAGTACTTC. It translates to CASGSAPGNGETQYF. Based on the CDR3 plus reference TRBV7-3 and TRBJ2-5, the full variable domain is GAGVSQTPSNKVTEKGKYVELRCDPISGHTALYWYRQSLGQGPEFLIYFQGTGAADDSGLPNDRFFAVRPEGSVSTLKIQRTERGDSAVYLCASGSAPGNGETQYFGPGTRLLVL.